The source of this T cell receptor beta chain is a study of spatial heterogeneity in lung cancer. The study's findings and limits: Among blood samples, ubiquitous expanded tumor TCRs appeared more at resection than at follow-up.

As for time point: sample taken at primary tumor resection. Whole RNA came from tumor, nontumor lung or frozen PBMC and was sequenced without being sorted. Via MiXCR, TCRdb re-called the 5' RACE reads, giving one row per CDR3 protein. There are tens of thousands of distinct CDR3 sequences in the sample; over 4.5% occur only once, and under 45% lies in the top ten. This clonotype was recorded at least ten times. What it binds is not known. J was trimmed by 9 bases and V by 1 base; bases with no gene match: 6. Germline V CDR1 and CDR2: SGHVS, FNYEAQ. The CDR3 runs 16 residues. The specimen comprised PBMCs, sampled at surgery. The V gene is TRBV7-6, the J gene TRBJ2-4; 13 nucleotides agree with TRBD2. This receptor was taken from a male donor with early-stage non-small cell lung cancer. In DNA, the CDR3 is TGTGCCAGCAGCTTAGGGACTAGCGGGAGCCTTTCCATTCAGTACTTC. Its translation is CASSLGTSGSLSIQYF.